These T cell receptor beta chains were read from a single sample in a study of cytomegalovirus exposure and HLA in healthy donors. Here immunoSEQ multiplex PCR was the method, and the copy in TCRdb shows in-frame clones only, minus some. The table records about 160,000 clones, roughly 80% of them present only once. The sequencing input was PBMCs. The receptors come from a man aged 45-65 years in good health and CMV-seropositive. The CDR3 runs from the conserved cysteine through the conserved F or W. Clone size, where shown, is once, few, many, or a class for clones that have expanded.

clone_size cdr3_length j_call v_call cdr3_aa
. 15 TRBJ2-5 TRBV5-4 CASSSQGHIQETQYF
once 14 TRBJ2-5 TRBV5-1 CASSLTTSQETQYF
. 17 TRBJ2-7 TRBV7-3 CASSLTKRDRVTYEQYF
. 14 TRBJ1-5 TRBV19 CASRRGGSNQPQHF
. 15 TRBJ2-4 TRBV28 CASSLSPTGSETQYF
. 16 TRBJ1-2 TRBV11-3 CASSLDRGRGGYGYTF
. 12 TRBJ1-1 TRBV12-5 CASQGSNTEAFF
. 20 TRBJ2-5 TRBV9 CASSNPGTSGGGRYQETQYF
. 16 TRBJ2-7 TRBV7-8 CASSLYSSGPTYEQYF
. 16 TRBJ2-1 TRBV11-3 CASSFRAGTSGNEQFF
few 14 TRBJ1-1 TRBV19 CASRFGEARAEAFF
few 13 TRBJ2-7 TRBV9 CASSGTSGDEQYF
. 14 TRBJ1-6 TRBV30 CAWTLGQGDSPLHF
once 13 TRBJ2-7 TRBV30 CASATSYPYEQYF
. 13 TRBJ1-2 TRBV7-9 CASSAEGFDGYTF
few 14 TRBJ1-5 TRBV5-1 CASSPSPGNQPQHF
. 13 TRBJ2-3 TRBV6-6 CASSYSEVDTQYF
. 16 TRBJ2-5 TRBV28 CASTERLAGVVETQYF
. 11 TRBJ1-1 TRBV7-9 CSSSLDEGAFF
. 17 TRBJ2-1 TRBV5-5 CASSLLSGSPSYNEQFF
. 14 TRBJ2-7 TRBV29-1 CSVEDGDSSYEQYF
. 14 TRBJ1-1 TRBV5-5 CASSLGGSWTEAFF
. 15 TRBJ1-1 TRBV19 CASSIGTGGATEAFF
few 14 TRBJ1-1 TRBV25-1 CASRPSQGRTEAFF
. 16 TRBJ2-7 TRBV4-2 CASSQVGAGGSYEQYF
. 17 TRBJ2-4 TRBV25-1 CASSVTSDRVVKNIQYF
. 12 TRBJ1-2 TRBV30 CAWSVINYGYTF
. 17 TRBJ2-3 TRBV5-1 CASSSGTSPSSTDTQYF
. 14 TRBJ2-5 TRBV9 CASSVGLKQETQYF
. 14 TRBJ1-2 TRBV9 CASSVVAGEYGYTF
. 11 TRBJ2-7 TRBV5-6 CASSFIHEQYF
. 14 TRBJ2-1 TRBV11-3 CASSYRGGYNEQFF
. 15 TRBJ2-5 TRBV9 CASSPGGGTRETQYF
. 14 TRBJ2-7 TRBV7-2 CASSSTGFSGEQYF
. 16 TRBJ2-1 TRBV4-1 CASSQEQAGGLYEQFF
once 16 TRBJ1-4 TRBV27 CASSPTGQGINEKLFF
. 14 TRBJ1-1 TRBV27 CASSLVSAGAEAFF
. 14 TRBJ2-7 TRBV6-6 CASSTSRAPYEQYF
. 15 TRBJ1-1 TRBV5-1 CASNPVGTGWTEAFF